Shown below are 15 T cell receptor beta chains from a single sample sequenced in a study of blood T cell repertoires in COVID-19. Using immunoSEQ multiplex PCR, the repertoire was profiled, and TCRdb retains in-frame clones only, with some absent. In the table there are more than 35,000 clones, around 77% of which are singletons. The specimen was peripheral blood. The receptors derive from an elderly man with active or convalescent COVID-19.

V is TRBV5-1 and J is TRBJ1-1, with a tentative D call TRBD1 (5 bases). Germline values: CDR1 SGHRS, CDR2 YFSETQ. The CDR3 runs 13 residues. V was cut by 1 base and J by 5 bases, with 9 bases left in between. Here the CDR3 reads CASSLRQGTEAFF. In DNA, the CDR3 is TGCGCCAGCAGCTTGCGGCAGGGAACTGAAGCTTTCTTT.

The rearrangement joins TRBV7-3 to TRBJ2-2; 8 bases agree with TRBD2. The CDR3 covers 17 residues. Germline V CDR1 and CDR2: SGHTA, FQGTGA. Unmatched junction bases numbered 7, after V lost 2 bases and J lost 2 bases. Written as DNA, the CDR3 is TGTGCCAGCAGCTTAGCCGTCACTAGCGGAAACACCGGGGAGCTGTTTTTT. Protein product: CASSLAVTSGNTGELFF.

The chain has TRBV5-1 and TRBJ2-5; 15 bases map to TRBD2. In germline, CDR1 is SGHRS, CDR2 YFSETQ. V was clipped by 6 bases and J by 4 bases; unmatched bases: 4. The CDR3 loop spans 15 amino acids. The CDR3 bases are TGCGCCAGCACCCCGGGACTAGCGGGAGGAGAGACCCAGTACTTC. Translated, it gives CASTPGLAGGETQYF.

This chain uses TRBV5-1 with TRBJ1-3; 7 bases are a match to TRBD1. CDR3 length equals 14 residues. V trimming: 5 bases; J trimming: 7 bases; junction bases outside the gene matches: 9. Germline-derived CDR1 and CDR2 are SGHRS and YFSETQ. DNA for the CDR3: TGCGCCAGCAGTCCGACAGGGTTGGGGAACACCATATATTTT. As protein: CASSPTGLGNTIYF.

The rearrangement uses TRBV24-1 and TRBJ2-3, with D perhaps matching TRBD2 (6 bases). This CDR3 has 13 residues. Germline CDR1 reads KGHDR; CDR2 reads SFDVKD. The ends were cut back, 5 bases at V and 6 bases at J, with 11 bases in the middle. The CDR3 sequence is CATSAPGVDTQYF. The CDR3 bases are TGTGCCACCAGTGCTCCGGGGGTCGATACGCAGTATTTT.

J is TRBJ2-3 and V is TRBV11-3; 8 bases map to TRBD2. Germline-derived CDR1 and CDR2 are SGHNT and YENEEA. Trimming took 2 bases from V and 7 from J; bases not matched to a gene: 14. CDR3 length: 17 residues. The CDR3 coding sequence is TGTGCCAGCAGCTTACTGGGCGGGGGGCGAATGGTGAATACGCAGTATTTT. As protein: CASSLLGGGRMVNTQYF.

V usage is TRBV5-1 and J usage is TRBJ1-4; no firm D call. The length of the CDR3 is 16 residues. CDR1 SGHRS and CDR2 YFSETQ come from the germline V gene. V was cut by 4 bases and J by 4 bases, with 17 bases left in between. The CDR3 sequence: CASSPEGPAGNEKLFF. The DNA of the CDR3 is TGCGCCAGCAGCCCGGAGGGCCCTGCCGGTAATGAAAAACTGTTTTTT.

This sequence joins TRBV4-1 and TRBJ2-1; 9 nucleotides align to TRBD2. This CDR3 has 18 residues. Trimming cost V 4 bases and J 0 bases; bases outside gene matches: 10. Germline CDR1 and CDR2: MGHRA and YSYEKL. The CDR3 DNA sequence: TGCGCCAGCAGCCCCGGCCCCCAGACTAGCGGCTCCTACAATGAGCAGTTCTTC. Protein product: CASSPGPQTSGSYNEQFF.

The gene calls are TRBV28 and TRBJ1-5; 8 positions match TRBD1. V was pared by 6 bases and J by 0 bases, with 4 bases of the junction left unmatched. CDR1 is MDHEN and CDR2 is SYDVKM in the germline V gene. The CDR3 spans 15 residues. For the CDR3, the DNA is TGTGCCAGCAGACGGACAGGGTATAGCAATCAGCCCCAGCATTTT. Protein: CASRRTGYSNQPQHF.

This clone was seen more than once but under ten times. The chain recombines TRBV6-5 with TRBJ2-7; 8 nucleotides match TRBD1. V lost 5 bases to trimming and J lost 2 bases; unmatched junction nucleotides: 5. CDR1 is MNHEY and CDR2 is SVGAGI in the germline V gene. This CDR3 comprises 14 residues. The CDR3 loop is CASSIFRGPYEQYF. The CDR3 DNA is TGTGCCAGCAGTATATTCAGGGGGCCCTACGAGCAGTACTTC.

The chain has TRBV4-3 and TRBJ2-5, with a weak D call TRBD2 (5 bases). Trimming shortened V by 4 bases and J by 5 bases, and 14 bases separated the two germline ends. CDR3 length: 14 amino acids. In germline, CDR1 is LGHNA, CDR2 YSLEER. The chain's CDR3 is CASSLNLGVETQYF. The CDR3 DNA is TGCGCCAGCAGCCTAAACTTGGGAGTGGAGACCCAGTACTTC.

The chain is built from TRBV2 and TRBJ2-1, with 12 bases matching TRBD2. The germline CDR1 and CDR2 sequences are SNHLY and FYNNEI. Unmatched junction bases numbered 6, after V lost 6 bases and J lost 0 bases. This CDR3 region has 17 residues. This CDR3 is CASSPGTSGLSYNEQFF. CDR3 DNA: TGTGCCAGCAGCCCAGGGACTAGCGGGCTCTCCTACAATGAGCAGTTCTTC.

The chain has TRBV2 and TRBJ1-1, with D uncertain. Germline CDR1 is SNHLY and CDR2 is FYNNEI. V dropped 6 bases and J dropped 10 bases, with 12 bases sitting between them. There are 11 residues in the CDR3. The CDR3 sequence is CASSERARAFF. CDR3 nucleotides: TGTGCCAGCAGCGAGAGAGCAAGAGCTTTCTTT. Using reference TRBV2 and TRBJ1-1 for the parts outside the CDR3, the full variable domain is EPEVTQTPSHQVTQMGQEVILRCVPISNHLYFYWYRQILGQKVEFLVSFYNNEISEKSEIFDDQFSVERPDGSNFTLKIRSTKLEDSAMYFCASSERARAFFGQGTRLTVV.

The V and J genes are TRBV7-9 and TRBJ1-4; D unresolved. The germline V gene has CDR1 SEHNR and CDR2 FQNEAQ (reference sequence). The CDR3 runs to 16 residues. The V end was cut by 4 bases, the J end by 10 bases, with 22 bases between. The CDR3 is CASSSLSLEPNGKLFF. The CDR3 DNA sequence: TGTGCCAGCAGCTCCCTGTCTCTGGAGCCTAACGGAAAACTGTTTTTT.

This clone has a handful of counts. V usage is TRBV5-1 and J usage is TRBJ2-2; D is possibly TRBD1 (6 bases). V was pared by 4 bases and J by 1 base, with 8 bases between. The CDR3 has 14 amino acids. CDR1 is SGHRS, CDR2 YFSETQ, per germline. CDR3 region: CASSGGQNTGELFF. DNA for the CDR3: TGCGCCAGCAGCGGGGGACAGAACACCGGGGAGCTGTTTTTT.